This is a list of T cell receptor beta chains from one sample in a study of blood T cell repertoires in COVID-19. Clones were read by immunoSEQ multiplex PCR, and TCRdb kept only the in-frame ones, dropping some. The table has about 140,000 clones, approximately 84% seen once. The sample consisted of peripheral blood. These receptors all stem from a human donor in a cohort sampled during active COVID-19. Both conserved end residues are part of each CDR3. The D gene is left open where the match is weak. Clone size is given for some rows only: seen once, a few or many times, or a class if the clone is expanded.

TRBV3-1/TRBV3-2	TRBJ2-3	.	TRBD2	TGTGCCAGCAGCCAAGGTAGCGGGGGTGGCACAGATACGCAGTATTTT	CASSQGSGGGTDTQYF
TRBV5-5	TRBJ1-4	.	.	TGTGCCAGCAGCTTGGCCGGGGTAAATGAAAAACTGTTTTTT	CASSLAGVNEKLFF
TRBV7-6	TRBJ1-1	.	.	TGTGCCAGCAGCCAACAGGGAAACACTGAAGCTTTCTTT	CASSQQGNTEAFF
TRBV5-6	TRBJ1-1	.	TRBD1	TGTGCCAGCAGCTTGCCTGGACAGGGAAATGAAGCTTTCTTT	CASSLPGQGNEAFF
TRBV23-1	TRBJ2-7	.	.	TGCGCCAGCAGCGGCGGTACAACTATCTACGAGCAGTACTTC	CASSGGTTIYEQYF
TRBV11-2	TRBJ2-7	.	TRBD1	TGTGCCAGCAGCTTAGTATCCGGGACAGGGTCGTACGAGCAGTACTTC	CASSLVSGTGSYEQYF
TRBV7-2	TRBJ2-3	.	TRBD1	TGTGCCAGCAGCTTCCGGACAGGGATCGCTACGCAGTATTTT	CASSFRTGIATQYF
TRBV6-1	TRBJ1-5	.	TRBD1	TGTGCCAGCAGTGACGACAGGGGTCTTGTTCGTGGCAATCAGCCCCAGCATTTT	CASSDDRGLVRGNQPQHF
TRBV27	TRBJ1-6	.	.	TGTGCCAGCAGTTTGTCGGCAGGAAGCTCCTATAATTCACCCCTCCACTTT	CASSLSAGSSYNSPLHF
TRBV2	TRBJ2-7	.	TRBD1	TGTGCCAGCAGCCCTGGACAGGGGTACTTC	CASSPGQGYF
TRBV6-2/TRBV6-3	TRBJ2-6	.	.	TGTGCCAGCAGTCGTCTATCTGGGGCCAACGTCCTGACTTTC	CASSRLSGANVLTF
TRBV7-2	TRBJ2-3	.	TRBD2	TGTGCCAGCAGCTCCCAGCGGGAGGGGAAGGATACGCAGTATTTT	CASSSQREGKDTQYF
TRBV5-4	TRBJ1-6	.	.	TGTGCCAGCAGCTTAAACGGTGTTGATAATTCACCCCTCCACTTT	CASSLNGVDNSPLHF
TRBV6-5	TRBJ2-3	.	TRBD1	TGTGCCAGCAGTTACGAGGGGGCTAGCACAGATACGCAGTATTTT	CASSYEGASTDTQYF
TRBV7-6	TRBJ2-5	.	.	TGTGCCAGCAGCCCGACACCAGAGACAGGTTTCCAAGAGACCCAGTACTTC	CASSPTPETGFQETQYF
TRBV9	TRBJ1-2	.	.	TGTGCCAGCAGCTTGACAGTCGACTATGGCTACACCTTC	CASSLTVDYGYTF
TRBV19	TRBJ2-3	.	.	TGTGCCAGTAGTTCTCGGGGCACAGATACGCAGTATTTT	CASSSRGTDTQYF
TRBV7-2	TRBJ2-1	few	.	TGTGCCAGCAGCCGTCTGGAGGGTGAGCAGTTCTTC	CASSRLEGEQFF
TRBV30	TRBJ1-6	.	.	TGTGCCTGGGGGGATGGTGAGGGAACACCCCTCCACTTT	CAWGDGEGTPLHF
TRBV4-2	TRBJ1-3	few	.	TGTGCCAGCAGCCAAGAGGGAGGGAGGGAACTCGGAAACACCATATATTTT	CASSQEGGRELGNTIYF
TRBV4-1	TRBJ1-1	.	.	TGCGCCAGCAGCACACCACAGGGAACTGAAGCTTTCTTT	CASSTPQGTEAFF
TRBV11-1	TRBJ2-3	.	.	TGTGCCAGCAGTTCCGGCCTCGGGGGCACAGATACGCAGTATTTT	CASSSGLGGTDTQYF
TRBV15	TRBJ1-4	.	TRBD1	TGTGCCACCAGCCTGGACAGGGGAGGGGAAAAACTGTTTTTT	CATSLDRGGEKLFF
TRBV6-5	TRBJ1-3	.	.	TGTGCCAGCAGTTACTTAACAGGAGCGGGGAACACCATATATTTT	CASSYLTGAGNTIYF
TRBV6-1	TRBJ1-4	.	.	TGTGCCAGCAGTGAAGCGAGGGTTCCAACTAATGAAAAACTGTTTTTT	CASSEARVPTNEKLFF
TRBV7-6	TRBJ2-2	.	.	TGTGCCAGCACCCGGAATGTCGCAGACAATACCGGGGAGCTGTTTTTT	CASTRNVADNTGELFF
TRBV7-2	TRBJ1-2	.	.	TGTGCCAGCAGCTTAAGGACAGACTCATATGGCTACACCTTC	CASSLRTDSYGYTF
TRBV7-8	TRBJ2-5	.	TRBD2	TGTGCCAGCAGCCTCGGGGGGAGGGAGACCCAGTACTTC	CASSLGGRETQYF
TRBV12-3/TRBV12-4	TRBJ2-7	.	.	TGTGCCAGCAGTTTAACAGGCGAGCAGTACTTC	CASSLTGEQYF
TRBV4-3	TRBJ1-2	.	TRBD1	TGCGCCAGCAGCCACGCAGGGGGCGTAAACTATGGCTACACCTTC	CASSHAGGVNYGYTF
TRBV15	TRBJ1-1	few	.	TGTGCCACCAGCAGAGACCCGGCGGGGAACACTGAAGCTTTCTTT	CATSRDPAGNTEAFF
TRBV6-1	TRBJ2-5	.	TRBD2	TGTGCCAGCAGTGCCTTAACGGGGGGGCCGGAAGAGACCCAGTACTTC	CASSALTGGPEETQYF
TRBV11-3	TRBJ2-5	.	TRBD1	TGTGCCAGCAGCATTGGGACAGGGGTGGGAGAGACCCAGTACTTC	CASSIGTGVGETQYF